A selection of T cell receptor beta chains follows, all from one sample in a study of blood T cell repertoires in COVID-19. Clones were sequenced by immunoSEQ multiplex PCR, and TCRdb holds only the in-frame ones, with some missing. Of about 120,000 clones in the sample, more than 75% were seen once. Sequenced input: peripheral blood. All receptors derive from a woman in her forties or fifties with acute or convalescent COVID-19. CDR3s include the opening cysteine and the closing phenylalanine or tryptophan. Each record gives: D gene, V gene, J gene, clone size, CDR3 DNA, CDR3 protein. The D gene is left open where the match is weak. Clone size is not always given. Where it is, it says once, few, many or a class for expanded clones.

TRBD1	TRBV27	TRBJ2-7	NA	TGTGCCAGCAGTTCATACAGGGGGCAGGTCTCCTACGAGCAGTACTTC	CASSSYRGQVSYEQYF
TRBD2	TRBV6-5	TRBJ2-7	NA	TGTGCCAGCAGTCCGGGACTAGCGAACCACGAGCAGTACTTC	CASSPGLANHEQYF
NA	TRBV5-1	TRBJ2-2	NA	TGCGCCAGCAGCTTTACAGTGAACACCGGGGAGCTGTTTTTT	CASSFTVNTGELFF
TRBD1	TRBV29-1	TRBJ2-7	NA	TGCAGCGTCACTCGACAGGGGGCCTCCTACGAGCAGTACTTC	CSVTRQGASYEQYF
TRBD1	TRBV28	TRBJ1-2	NA	TGTGCCAGCAGTTTTGTACAGGGGGTCTATGGCTACACCTTC	CASSFVQGVYGYTF
TRBD1	TRBV3-1/TRBV3-2	TRBJ2-3	NA	TGTGCCAGCAGCCTCCGGACAGGGGGCACAGATACGCAGTATTTT	CASSLRTGGTDTQYF
NA	TRBV4-3	TRBJ2-1	NA	TGCGCCAGCAGCCAAGAAAAGAGCGTTCAAAGCTCCTACAATGAGCAGTTCTTC	CASSQEKSVQSSYNEQFF
NA	TRBV5-6	TRBJ2-7	NA	TGTGCCAGCAGCTTTGCAGGAACCTACGAGCAGTACTTC	CASSFAGTYEQYF
NA	TRBV14	TRBJ2-5	few	TGTGCCAGCAGCCAAGGACCGGGGAATCAAGAGACCCAGTACTTC	CASSQGPGNQETQYF
NA	TRBV3-1/TRBV3-2	TRBJ2-7	NA	TGTGCCAGCAGCCTAGAAACAGGGACTACGGCTTCCGGCGAGCAGTACTTC	CASSLETGTTASGEQYF
NA	TRBV7-5	TRBJ2-3	NA	TGTGTCAGAAGCTTAGCACGCTCCCGACTCAGAGATACGCAGTATTTT	CVRSLARSRLRDTQYF
NA	TRBV6-5	TRBJ2-7	NA	TGTGCCAGCAGTTACCAATCAGGGGGGACCTACGAGCAGTACTTC	CASSYQSGGTYEQYF
NA	TRBV15	TRBJ2-5	NA	TGTGCCACCACTGGGGCTCTGGGGCAAGAGACCCAGTACTTC	CATTGALGQETQYF
TRBD1	TRBV7-9	TRBJ1-5	NA	TGTGCCAGCAGCGCGACAGGGAATCAGCCCCAGCATTTT	CASSATGNQPQHF
TRBD1	TRBV10-3	TRBJ1-1	few	TGTGCCATCAACGACAGGGGGGCGAACACTGAAGCTTTCTTT	CAINDRGANTEAFF
NA	TRBV2	TRBJ2-1	NA	TGTGCCAGCAGTGAACTCCGGGGTTCCTACAATGAGCAGTTCTTC	CASSELRGSYNEQFF
TRBD2	TRBV3-1/TRBV3-2	TRBJ2-7	NA	TGTGCCAGCAGTCTCACCGGGACTAGATACGAGCAGTACTTC	CASSLTGTRYEQYF
TRBD2	TRBV7-2	TRBJ2-2	NA	TGTGCCAGCAGCTCCTCGGGGGGTTCAGTCGGGGAGCTGTTTTTT	CASSSSGGSVGELFF
TRBD1	TRBV3-1/TRBV3-2	TRBJ1-5	NA	TGTGCCAGCAGCCCTACAGGGGGTGGTCAGCCCCAGCATTTT	CASSPTGGGQPQHF
TRBD1	TRBV28	TRBJ1-4	NA	TGTGCCAGCAGTTTAAAGGGGACAGGAATAGGTGAAAAACTGTTTTTT	CASSLKGTGIGEKLFF
NA	TRBV6-6	TRBJ2-1	NA	TGTGCCAGCAGGAGTGTGAACAATGAGCAGTTCTTC	CASRSVNNEQFF
NA	TRBV9	TRBJ1-4	NA	TGTGCCAGCAGCTTCGCGGGGCGGTCAGGAGAAAAACTGTTTTTT	CASSFAGRSGEKLFF
NA	TRBV15	TRBJ1-2	NA	TGTGCCACCAGCCAGGGTTACTATGGCTACACCTTC	CATSQGYYGYTF
TRBD2	TRBV5-1	TRBJ2-7	NA	TGCGCCAGCAGTCGTCAAGCGGGAGGTAGAGACGAGCAGTACTTC	CASSRQAGGRDEQYF
NA	TRBV6-5	TRBJ2-2	few	TGTGCCATCTCGGAGGGGTCTATACACACCGGGGAGCTGTTTTTT	CAISEGSIHTGELFF
NA	TRBV15	TRBJ1-2	NA	TGTGCCACCAGCAGAGTCGACAGGCAGTTGGGCTACACCTTC	CATSRVDRQLGYTF
NA	TRBV4-1	TRBJ2-1	NA	TGCGCCAGCAGCCAAGATCCCCCCCTAGCAGAGACTCGCAATGAGCAGTTCTTC	CASSQDPPLAETRNEQFF
NA	TRBV3-1/TRBV3-2	TRBJ2-7	NA	TGTGCCAGCAGCCGGGTACTAGCTGCACCCGGCGAGCAGTACTTC	CASSRVLAAPGEQYF
NA	TRBV7-6	TRBJ1-1	NA	TGTGCCAGCAGCGCAGCAGAAGTTTCCAGGGCCACTGAAGCTTTCTTT	CASSAAEVSRATEAFF
TRBD1	TRBV5-1	TRBJ2-3	few	TGCGCCAGCAGCTCTCGGACAGGGGGGACAGATACGCAGTATTTT	CASSSRTGGTDTQYF
NA	TRBV3-1/TRBV3-2	TRBJ2-4	NA	TGTGCCAGCAGCCACGGGCGGGACGGGATTCAGTACTTC	CASSHGRDGIQYF
NA	TRBV3-1/TRBV3-2	TRBJ2-1	NA	TGTGCCAGCAGCCAAGTGGAGCCCCAGCAGTTCTTC	CASSQVEPQQFF
NA	TRBV7-9	TRBJ2-3	NA	TGTGCCAGCAGCTCCCAACCTAGCAGAAGCACAGATACGCAGTATTTT	CASSSQPSRSTDTQYF